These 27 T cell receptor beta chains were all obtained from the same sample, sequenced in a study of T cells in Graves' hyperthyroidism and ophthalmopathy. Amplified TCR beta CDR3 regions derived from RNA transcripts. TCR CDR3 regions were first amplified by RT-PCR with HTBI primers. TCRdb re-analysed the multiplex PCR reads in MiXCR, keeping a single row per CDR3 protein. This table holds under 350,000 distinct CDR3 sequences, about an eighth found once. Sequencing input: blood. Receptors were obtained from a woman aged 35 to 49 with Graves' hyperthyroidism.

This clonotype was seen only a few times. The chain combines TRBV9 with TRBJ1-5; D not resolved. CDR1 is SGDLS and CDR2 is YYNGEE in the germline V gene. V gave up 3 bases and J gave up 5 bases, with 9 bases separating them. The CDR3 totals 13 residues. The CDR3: CASSGKGDQPQHF. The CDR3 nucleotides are TGTGCCAGCAGCGGGAAAGGAGATCAGCCCCAGCATTTT.

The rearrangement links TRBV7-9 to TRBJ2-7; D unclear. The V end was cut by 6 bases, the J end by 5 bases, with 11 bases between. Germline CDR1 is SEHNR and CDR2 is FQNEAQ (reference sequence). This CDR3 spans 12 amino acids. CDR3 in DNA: TGTGCCAGCAGTCTACTCACAAACGAGCAGTACTTC. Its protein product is CASSLLTNEQYF.

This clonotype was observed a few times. The CDR3 DNA follows: TGTGCCAGCTCACCACCGGCGGGAGGAGGATACGAGCAGTACTTC. Amino acid sequence: CASSPPAGGGYEQYF. This sequence joins TRBV18 and TRBJ2-7, with 8 positions matching TRBD2. CDR1 KGHSH and CDR2 LQKENI come from the germline V gene. The CDR3 consists of 15 residues. Trimming removed 0 bases from V and 4 bases from J; junction bases left unmatched: 5.

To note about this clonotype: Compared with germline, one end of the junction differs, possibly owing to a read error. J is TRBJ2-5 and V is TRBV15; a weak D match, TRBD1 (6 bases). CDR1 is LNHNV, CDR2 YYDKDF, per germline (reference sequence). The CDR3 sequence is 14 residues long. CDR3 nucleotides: TGTGCCACCAGCAGAAACGGGGCAGGGGAGACCCGGTACTTC. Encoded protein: CATSRNGAGETRYF.

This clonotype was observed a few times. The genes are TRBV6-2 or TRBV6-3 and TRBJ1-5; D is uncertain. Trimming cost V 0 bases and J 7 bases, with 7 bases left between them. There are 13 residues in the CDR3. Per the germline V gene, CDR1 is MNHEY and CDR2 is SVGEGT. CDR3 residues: CASSYSINQPQHF. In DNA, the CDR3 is TGTGCCAGCAGTTACTCGATCAACCAGCCCCAGCATTTT.

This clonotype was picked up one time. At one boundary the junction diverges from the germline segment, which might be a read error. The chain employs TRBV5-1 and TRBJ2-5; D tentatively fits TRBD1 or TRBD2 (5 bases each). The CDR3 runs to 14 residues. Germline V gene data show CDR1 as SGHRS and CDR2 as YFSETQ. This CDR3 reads CASSPGTAKEAQYF. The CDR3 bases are TGCGCCAGCAGCCCCGGGACGGCAAAAGAGGCCCAGTACTTC. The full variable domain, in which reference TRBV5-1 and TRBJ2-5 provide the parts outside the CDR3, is KAGVTQTPRYLIKTRGQQVTLSCSPISGHRSVSWYQQTPGQGLQFLFEYFSETQRNKGNFPGRFSGRQFSNSRSEMNVSTLELGDSALYLCASSPGTAKEAQYFGPGTRLLVL.

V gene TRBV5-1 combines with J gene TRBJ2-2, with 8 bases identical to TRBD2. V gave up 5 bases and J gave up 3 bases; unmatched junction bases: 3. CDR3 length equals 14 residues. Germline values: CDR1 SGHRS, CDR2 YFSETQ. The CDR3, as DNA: TGCGCCAGCAGAAGCGGGAGCGACACCGGGGAGCTGTTTTTT. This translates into CASRSGSDTGELFF.

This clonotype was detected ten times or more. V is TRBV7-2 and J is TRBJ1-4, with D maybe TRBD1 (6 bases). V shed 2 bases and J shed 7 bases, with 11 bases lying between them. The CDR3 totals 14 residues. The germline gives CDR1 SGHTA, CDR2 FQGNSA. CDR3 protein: CASSLTGLGEKLFF. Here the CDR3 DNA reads TGTGCCAGCAGCTTAACAGGGCTTGGTGAAAAACTGTTTTTT. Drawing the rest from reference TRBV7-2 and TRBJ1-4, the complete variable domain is GAGVSQSPSNKVTEKGKDVELRCDPISGHTALYWYRQSLGQGLEFLIYFQGNSAPDKSGLPSDRFSAERTGGSVSTLTIQRTQQEDSAVYLCASSLTGLGEKLFFGSGTQLSVL.

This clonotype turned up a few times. CDR3 residues: CAWRDTFNQPQHF. CDR3 in DNA: TGTGCCTGGAGGGACACTTTCAATCAGCCCCAGCATTTT. The V and J genes are TRBV30 and TRBJ1-5; D is perhaps TRBD1 (5 bases). CDR3 length: 13 residues. The V and J ends lost 3 bases and 3 bases respectively, with 9 bases between them. Germline V gene sequence: CDR1 GTSNPN, CDR2 SVGIG (reference sequence).

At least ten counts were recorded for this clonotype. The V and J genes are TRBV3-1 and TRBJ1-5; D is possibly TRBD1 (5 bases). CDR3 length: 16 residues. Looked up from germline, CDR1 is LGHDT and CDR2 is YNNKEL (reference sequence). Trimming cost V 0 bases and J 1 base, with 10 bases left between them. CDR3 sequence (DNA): TGTGCCAGCAGCCAAGATCAGGGTAGGAGCAATCAGCCCCAGCATTTT. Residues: CASSQDQGRSNQPQHF.

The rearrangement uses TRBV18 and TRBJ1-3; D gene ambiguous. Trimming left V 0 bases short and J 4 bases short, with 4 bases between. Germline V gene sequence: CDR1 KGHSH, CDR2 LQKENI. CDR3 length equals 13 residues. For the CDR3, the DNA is TGTGCCAGCTCACCACCCCAGGGAAACACCATATATTTT. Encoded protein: CASSPPQGNTIYF.

In DNA, the CDR3 is TGTGCCAGCAGCTTAACCGGGAGCGGTTACGAGCAGTACTTC. It yields the protein CASSLTGSGYEQYF. The chain has TRBV7-3 and TRBJ2-7, with a tentative D call TRBD2 (6 bases). The germline V gene encodes CDR1 SGHTA and CDR2 FQGTGA. This CDR3 has 14 residues. V dropped 0 bases and J dropped 4 bases, with 10 bases sitting between them.

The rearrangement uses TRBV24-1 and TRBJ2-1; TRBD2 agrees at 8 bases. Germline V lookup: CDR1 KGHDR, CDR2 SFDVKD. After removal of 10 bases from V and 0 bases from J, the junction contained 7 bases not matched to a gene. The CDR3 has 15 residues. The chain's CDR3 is CATISGGFSYNEQFF. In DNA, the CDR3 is TGTGCCACGATCAGCGGGGGCTTCTCCTACAATGAGCAGTTCTTC.

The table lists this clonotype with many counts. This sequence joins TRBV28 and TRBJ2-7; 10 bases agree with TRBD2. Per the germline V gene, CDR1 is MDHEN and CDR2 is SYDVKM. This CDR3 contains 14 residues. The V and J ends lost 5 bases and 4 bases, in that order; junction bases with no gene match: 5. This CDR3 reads CASSLAGDAYEQYF. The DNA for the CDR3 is TGTGCCAGCAGTCTAGCGGGAGACGCGTACGAGCAGTACTTC.

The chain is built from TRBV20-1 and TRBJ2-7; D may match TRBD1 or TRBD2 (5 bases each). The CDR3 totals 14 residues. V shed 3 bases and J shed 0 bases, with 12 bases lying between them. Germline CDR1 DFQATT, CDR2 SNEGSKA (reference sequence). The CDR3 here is CSASAGTDSYEQYF. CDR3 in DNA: TGCAGTGCTAGTGCCGGGACGGACTCCTACGAGCAGTACTTC.

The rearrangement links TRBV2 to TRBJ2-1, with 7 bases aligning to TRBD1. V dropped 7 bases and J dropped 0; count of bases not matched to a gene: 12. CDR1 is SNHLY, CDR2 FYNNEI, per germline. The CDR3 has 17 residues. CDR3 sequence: CASMNTMTGSSYNEQFF. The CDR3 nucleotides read TGTGCCAGCATGAATACAATGACAGGGAGCTCCTACAATGAGCAGTTCTTC.

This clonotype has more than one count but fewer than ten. The CDR3 sequence is CAWSVSGSDGYTF. The CDR3 bases are TGTGCCTGGAGTGTGTCTGGGTCCGATGGCTACACCTTC. This chain joins TRBV30 and TRBJ1-2; D unresolved. The CDR3 contains 13 residues. In germline, CDR1 is GTSNPN, CDR2 SVGIG (reference sequence). The V end was cut by 0 bases, the J end by 6 bases, with 11 bases between.

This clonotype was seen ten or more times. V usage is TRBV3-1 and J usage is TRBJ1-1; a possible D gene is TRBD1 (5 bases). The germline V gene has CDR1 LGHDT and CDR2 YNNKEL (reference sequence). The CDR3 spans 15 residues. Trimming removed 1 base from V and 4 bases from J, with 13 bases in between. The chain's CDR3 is CASSQGSGWGTEAFF. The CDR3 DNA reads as TGTGCCAGCAGCCAAGGATCAGGGTGGGGCACTGAAGCTTTCTTT.

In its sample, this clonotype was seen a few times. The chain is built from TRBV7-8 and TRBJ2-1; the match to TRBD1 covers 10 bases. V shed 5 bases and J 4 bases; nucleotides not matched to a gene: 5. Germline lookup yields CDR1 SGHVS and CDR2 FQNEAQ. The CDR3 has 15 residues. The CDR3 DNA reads TGTGCCAGCAGCCGTATGGGACAGGGGTACAATGAGCAGTTCTTC. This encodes CASSRMGQGYNEQFF.

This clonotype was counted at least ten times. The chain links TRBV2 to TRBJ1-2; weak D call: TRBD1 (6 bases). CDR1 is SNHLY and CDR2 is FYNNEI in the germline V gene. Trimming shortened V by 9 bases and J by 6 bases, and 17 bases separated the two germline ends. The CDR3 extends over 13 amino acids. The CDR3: CARGGTGSHGYTF. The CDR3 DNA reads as TGTGCCAGAGGGGGGACCGGTTCTCATGGCTACACCTTC.

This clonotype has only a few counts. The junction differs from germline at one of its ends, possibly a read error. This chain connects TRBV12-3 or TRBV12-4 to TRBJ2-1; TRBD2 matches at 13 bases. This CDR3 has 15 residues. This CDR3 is CASSLTSGRANEQSF. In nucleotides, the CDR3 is TGTGCCAGCAGCCTCACTAGCGGGAGGGCAAATGAGCAGTCCTTC.

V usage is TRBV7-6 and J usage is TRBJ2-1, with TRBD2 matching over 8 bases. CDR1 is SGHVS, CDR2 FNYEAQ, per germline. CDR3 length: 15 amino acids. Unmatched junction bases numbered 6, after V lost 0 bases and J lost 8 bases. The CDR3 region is CASSLALAGGDEQFF. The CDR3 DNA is TGTGCCAGCAGCTTAGCGCTAGCGGGCGGAGATGAGCAGTTCTTC.

The CDR3 DNA is TGTGCCAGCAGGGGAATAGGGATGGCCAACGTCCTGACTTTC. Its protein product is CASRGIGMANVLTF. The gene calls are TRBV14 and TRBJ2-6; D uncertain. V was cut by 6 bases and J by 6 bases, with 12 bases left in between. Germline V gives CDR1 SGHDN, CDR2 FVKESK. This CDR3 comprises 14 residues.

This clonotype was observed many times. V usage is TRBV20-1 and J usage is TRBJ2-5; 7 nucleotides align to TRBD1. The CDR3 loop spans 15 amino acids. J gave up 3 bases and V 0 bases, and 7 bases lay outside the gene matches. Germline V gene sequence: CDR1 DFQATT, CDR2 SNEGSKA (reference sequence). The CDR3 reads CSARDLDRVEETQYF. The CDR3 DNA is TGCAGTGCTAGAGACCTTGACAGGGTCGAAGAGACCCAGTACTTC.

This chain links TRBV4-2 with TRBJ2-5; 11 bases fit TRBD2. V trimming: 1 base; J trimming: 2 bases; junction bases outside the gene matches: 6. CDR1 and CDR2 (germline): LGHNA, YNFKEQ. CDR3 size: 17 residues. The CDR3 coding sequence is TGTGCCAGCAGCCAAGGAGCTGGGACTAGCGGACAAGAGACCCAGTACTTC. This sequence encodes CASSQGAGTSGQETQYF.

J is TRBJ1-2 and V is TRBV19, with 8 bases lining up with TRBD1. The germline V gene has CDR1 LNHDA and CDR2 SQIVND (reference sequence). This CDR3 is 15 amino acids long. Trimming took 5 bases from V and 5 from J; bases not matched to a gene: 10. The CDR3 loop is CASSLRDRPTYGYTF. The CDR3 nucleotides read TGTGCCAGTAGTCTCCGGGACAGGCCTACTTATGGCTACACCTTC.

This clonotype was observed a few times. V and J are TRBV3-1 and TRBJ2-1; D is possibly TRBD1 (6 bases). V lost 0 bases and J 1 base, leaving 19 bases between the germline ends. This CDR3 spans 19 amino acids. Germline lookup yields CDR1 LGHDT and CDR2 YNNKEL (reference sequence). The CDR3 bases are TGTGCCAGCAGCCAAGAGTCGATGGACAGCCTGATATCCTACAATGAGCAGTTCTTC. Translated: CASSQESMDSLISYNEQFF.